The clone carrying this T cell receptor (beta chain) was seen more than once but under ten times. As yet, its antigen is unknown. TCRdb recomputed calls from the 5' RACE reads with MiXCR, one row per CDR3 protein. The repertoire holds about 560,000 distinct CDR3 sequences, roughly 18% seen once, with 12% in the top ten. The data derive from a study of T-cell memory formation after mild COVID-19. Study-wide results and caveats: Specificity for SARS-CoV-2 was not confirmed among the second-wave clones peaking on day 37.

V lost 4 bases to trimming and J lost 6 bases, with 7 bases between them. Per germline, CDR1 MNHEY and CDR2 SVGEGT. CDR3 length: 11 residues. The receptor was derived from an adult woman who had mild COVID-19 (a few samples of this study predate the infection). Cell type and time point are not known. The chain uses TRBV6-2 or TRBV6-3 and TRBJ2-7, with unresolved D. Input material: PBMCs or a T cell subset sorted from them (not recorded which). The CDR3 spells CASSSEIEQYF. For the CDR3, the DNA is TGTGCCAGCAGTTCTGAGATCGAGCAGTACTTC.